These 14 T cell receptor beta chains were sequenced from one sample in a study of cytomegalovirus exposure and HLA in healthy donors. PCR was performed using 60 Vbeta and 13 Jbeta primers. The table came from immunoSEQ multiplex PCR; TCRdb's copy has only in-frame clones and leaves some out. Among 130,000 or so clones listed, around 77% were seen once. The source material was PBMCs. These receptor sequences come from a male donor in good health and CMV-seropositive.

This chain joins TRBV13 and TRBJ1-4; 9 bases map to TRBD1. The CDR3 loop spans 18 amino acids. From germline, CDR1 is PRHDT and CDR2 FYEKMQ (reference sequence). V lost 5 bases to trimming and J lost 3 bases; unmatched junction nucleotides: 13. The CDR3, as DNA: TGTGCCAGCAGCCATTTCCGGGACAGGGAGGCTCCTAATGAAAAACTGTTTTTT. Translation: CASSHFRDREAPNEKLFF.

In this sample, this clone turned up a few times. The CDR3 reads CSALRGGDLEQYF. DNA of the CDR3: TGCAGTGCCTTACGGGGAGGGGATTTAGAGCAGTACTTC. The V and J genes are TRBV29-1 and TRBJ2-7, with 7 bases fitting TRBD2. Germline values: CDR1 SQVTM, CDR2 ANQGSEA. The CDR3 loop spans 13 amino acids.

The rearrangement links TRBV6-5 to TRBJ2-5; 7 bases map to TRBD1. The germline CDR1 and CDR2 sequences are MNHEY and SVGAGI. The CDR3 loop spans 13 amino acids. Trimming took 10 bases from V and 1 from J; bases not matched to a gene: 6. The CDR3 sequence: CATRQGSQETQYF. CDR3 nucleotide sequence: TGTGCCACCAGACAGGGTTCCCAAGAGACCCAGTACTTC.

By proportion, this clone is medium-sized. The chain has TRBV5-1 and TRBJ2-2, with 7 bases lining up with TRBD2. Trimming took 4 bases from V and 6 from J; bases not matched to a gene: 9. CDR1 is SGHRS, CDR2 YFSETQ, per germline. CDR3 size: 15 residues. CDR3 in DNA: TGCGCCAGCAGCCCAACAGCTGGGGGGGCCGGGGAGCTGTTTTTT. It translates to CASSPTAGGAGELFF.

V gene TRBV7-9 combines with J gene TRBJ2-2, with a weak D call TRBD2 (5 bases). CDR3 size: 13 residues. Germline values: CDR1 SEHNR, CDR2 FQNEAQ (reference sequence). The germline V and J ends were trimmed by 3 bases and 3 bases, with 5 bases remaining between them. CDR3 sequence: CASSFGDTGELFF. The CDR3 DNA reads as TGTGCCAGCAGCTTCGGGGACACCGGGGAGCTGTTTTTT.

The chain employs TRBV11-2 and TRBJ1-4; weak D call: TRBD1 (6 bases). V was clipped by 6 bases and J by 7 bases, with 18 bases between them. CDR1 and CDR2 from the germline V gene are SGHAT and FQNNGV. The CDR3 is 15 amino acids. The chain's CDR3 is CASSEQGTGREKLFF. In DNA, the CDR3 is TGTGCCAGCAGTGAACAGGGAACGGGTCGTGAAAAACTGTTTTTT.

J is TRBJ1-6 and V is TRBV6-1; D might be TRBD1 (5 bases). Trimming left V 4 bases short and J 3 bases short, with 7 bases between. This CDR3 spans 14 amino acids. Germline CDR1 MNHNS, CDR2 SASEGT. The CDR3 coding sequence is TGTGCCAGCAGTGGGACACTCTATAATTCACCCCTCCACTTT. Translated, it gives CASSGTLYNSPLHF.

The V call is TRBV2, the J call TRBJ2-2; tentatively, D is TRBD1 (5 bases). Trimming took off 6 bases at V and 4 bases at J, with 12 bases between the two ends. The germline V gene has CDR1 SNHLY and CDR2 FYNNEI. The CDR3 runs to 14 residues. The CDR3 nucleotides read TGTGCCAGCAGGGACATCTTATTCACCGGGGAGCTGTTTTTT. Amino acids: CASRDILFTGELFF.

The chain couples TRBV5-4 to TRBJ2-3; D may be TRBD1 (7 bases). This CDR3 region has 19 residues. Trimming took off 0 bases at V and 0 bases at J, with 20 bases between the two ends. Germline V gene lookup returns CDR1 SGHNT and CDR2 YYREEE (reference sequence). Here the CDR3 DNA reads TGTGCCAGCAGCTTGGAAAAGGGGTTGGGGGGACAGAGCACAGATACGCAGTATTTT. Its translation is CASSLEKGLGGQSTDTQYF.

Points on this clone: The junction does not match germline at one end; this may be a read error. The chain carries TRBV7-9 and TRBJ1-1; a weak D match, TRBD1 (5 bases). The length of the CDR3 is 15 residues. The germline V gene has CDR1 SEHNR and CDR2 FQNEAQ (reference sequence). The CDR3 region is CSSSFGGSVTTEAFF. CDR3 DNA: TGTTCCAGCAGCTTCGGGGGGTCGGTTACGACTGAAGCTTTCTTT.

The V and J genes are TRBV15 and TRBJ2-3; TRBD2 matches at 11 bases. This CDR3 has 15 amino acids. J gave up 4 bases and V 0 bases, and 0 bases lay outside the gene matches. Germline V CDR1 and CDR2: LNHNV, YYDKDF (reference sequence). CDR3 nucleotides: TGTGCCACCAGCAGAGATAGCGGGGGGGCAGATACGCAGTATTTT. Translating gives CATSRDSGGADTQYF.

This clone was observed a handful of times. The chain uses TRBV20-1 and TRBJ2-7; D is unclear. CDR3 length equals 11 residues. V dropped 3 bases and J dropped 4 bases, with 7 bases sitting between them. CDR1 DFQATT and CDR2 SNEGSKA come from the germline V gene (reference sequence). In nucleotides, the CDR3 is TGCAGTGCTAGTTCTCGGTACGAGCAGTACTTC. It specifies CSASSRYEQYF.

The chain couples TRBV25-1 to TRBJ2-5, with 7 bases aligning to TRBD1. Germline V lookup: CDR1 MGHDK, CDR2 SYGVNS. The CDR3 loop spans 14 amino acids. V shed 4 bases, J shed 4 bases, and the junction held 6 bases outside the gene matches. The CDR3 protein is CASSGPGTAETQYF. CDR3 nucleotide sequence: TGTGCCAGCAGTGGCCCCGGGACAGCAGAGACCCAGTACTTC.

This chain connects TRBV5-4 to TRBJ2-1, with TRBD2 matching over 8 bases. Germline CDR1 and CDR2: SGHNT and YYREEE (reference sequence). This CDR3 has 15 amino acids. The junction had 8 bases not matched to a gene; V was cut back by 4 bases and J by 5 bases. The CDR3 bases are TGTGCCAGCAGCGGGGGGGCTAGCGGGCACAATGAGCAGTTCTTC. It yields the protein CASSGGASGHNEQFF.